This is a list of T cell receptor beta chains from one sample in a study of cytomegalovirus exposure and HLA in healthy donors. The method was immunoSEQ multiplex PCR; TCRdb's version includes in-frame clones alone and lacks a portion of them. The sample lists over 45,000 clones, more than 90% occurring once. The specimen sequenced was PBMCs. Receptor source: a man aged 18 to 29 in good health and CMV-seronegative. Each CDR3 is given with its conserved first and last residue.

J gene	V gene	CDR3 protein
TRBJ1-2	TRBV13	CASSLGTGTNYGYTF
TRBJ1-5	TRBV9	CASSVGTGNQPQHF
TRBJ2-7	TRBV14	CASSQRAYEQYF
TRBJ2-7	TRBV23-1	CASSPGLAGGEQYF
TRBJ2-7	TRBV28	CASSVSQEQYF
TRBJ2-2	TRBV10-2	CASSEIAGGTGELFF
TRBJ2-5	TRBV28	CASSSVGAGFQETQYF
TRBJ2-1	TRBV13	CASSQYQRVQFF
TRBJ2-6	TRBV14	CASSQEIAGGYGANVLTF
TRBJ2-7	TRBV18	CASSRLVAGGSSYEQYF
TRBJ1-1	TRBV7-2	CASSLPLTEAFF
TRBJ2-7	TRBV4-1	CASSRPGQGREQYF
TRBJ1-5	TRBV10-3	CAISQGDFGNQPQHF
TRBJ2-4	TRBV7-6	CASSATQGAQDIQYF
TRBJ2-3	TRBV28	CASSFGLGSGGTDTQYF
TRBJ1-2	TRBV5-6	CASSLDRGKSYGYTF
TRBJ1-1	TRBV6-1	CASSLGTGGYTEAFF
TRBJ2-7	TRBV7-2	CASSLIGTIYEQYF
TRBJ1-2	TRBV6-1	CASSESVQVYGYTF
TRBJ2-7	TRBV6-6	CASSYHRDTLLYEQYF
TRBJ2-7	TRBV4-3	CASSQAFGRGPPAYEQYF
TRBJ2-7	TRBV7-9	CASSLTLGTGRTYEQYF
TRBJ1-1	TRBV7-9	CASSPMDRGGMNTEAFF
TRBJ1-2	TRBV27	CASSPGQELLYGYTF
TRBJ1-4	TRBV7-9	CASSPRGGGARSNEKLFF
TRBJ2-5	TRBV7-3	CASSLTVKGETQYF
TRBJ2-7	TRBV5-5	CASSLTGYEQYF
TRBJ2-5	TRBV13	CASSGTGHRETQYF
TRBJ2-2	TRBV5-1	CASSPRQGPGELFF
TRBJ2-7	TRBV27	CASSFRDRPSYEQYF
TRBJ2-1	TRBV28	CASRAVEGLRLLTYNEQFF
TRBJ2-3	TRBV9	CASSPRGDTQYF
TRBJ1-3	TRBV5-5	CASSAETGNTIYF
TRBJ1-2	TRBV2	CASNTAGSYGYTF
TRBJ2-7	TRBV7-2	CASSLAPSGSNYEQYF
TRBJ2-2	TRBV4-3	CASSQVATQNTGELFF
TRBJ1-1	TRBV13	CASSLGQRNTEAFF
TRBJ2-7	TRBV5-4	CASSSGTSVNYEQYF
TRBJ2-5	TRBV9	CASSLRDYPQETQYF
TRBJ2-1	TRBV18	CASSPPSAGFSNNEQFF
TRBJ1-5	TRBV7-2	CASSLDRSAQPQHF
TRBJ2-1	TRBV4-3	CASSQDRVPREQFF
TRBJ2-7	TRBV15	CATRRDSAYEQYF
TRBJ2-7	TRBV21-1	CASKGHFSYEQYF
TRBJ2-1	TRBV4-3	CASSQVASGSGYEQFF
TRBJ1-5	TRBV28	CASSLGQGVWGGQPQHF
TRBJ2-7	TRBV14	CASSQALGAGAGEQYF
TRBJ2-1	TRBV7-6	CASSPGLATNNEQFF
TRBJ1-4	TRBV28	CASSFLKFPFNEKLFF